Following are 5 T cell receptor beta chains from one sample sequenced in a study of shared clonotypes between healthy human individuals. Assay: immunoSEQ multiplex PCR; the TCRdb copy retains only in-frame clones and omits some. The sample includes around 2,100,000 clones, just under 95% of them seen just once. Terminally differentiated effector memory CD45RA+ cells were excluded by CCR7 positive selection of CD45RO-negative cells. Material for sequencing was naive CD8+ T cells sorted from blood. All receptors derive from a young man in good health.

The chain combines TRBV25-1 with TRBJ1-6; D may be TRBD1 (5 bases). V was cut by 1 base and J by 2 bases, with 9 bases left in between. The CDR3 spans 16 residues. Germline-derived CDR1 and CDR2 are MGHDK and SYGVNS. The CDR3 sequence is CASSEWDRAYNSPLHF. The CDR3 nucleotides are TGTGCCAGCAGTGAATGGGACCGAGCCTATAATTCACCCCTCCACTTT. Filled out from reference TRBV25-1 and TRBJ1-6, the complete variable domain reads EADIYQTPRYLVIGTGKKITLECSQTMGHDKMYWYQQDPGMELHLIHYSYGVNSTEKGDLSSESTVSRIRTEHFPLTLESARPSHTSQYLCASSEWDRAYNSPLHFGNGTRLTVT.

The gene calls are TRBV18 and TRBJ2-5, with D perhaps assigned TRBD1 or TRBD2 (5 bases each). CDR1 and CDR2 (germline): KGHSH, LQKENI. V was trimmed by 1 base and J by 1 base, leaving 13 bases between them. This CDR3 is 16 amino acids long. This chain's CDR3 is CASSPQGPTSQETQYF. DNA for the CDR3: TGTGCCAGCTCACCACAGGGACCGACGAGCCAAGAGACCCAGTACTTC.

The chain combines TRBV7-9 with TRBJ2-5, with 8 bases that match TRBD1. The CDR3 spans 13 residues. The germline gives CDR1 SEHNR, CDR2 FQNEAQ (reference sequence). V gave up 7 bases and J gave up 5 bases; unmatched junction bases: 6. CDR3 protein: CASTTGGRETQYF. For the CDR3, the DNA is TGTGCCAGCACCACAGGGGGGAGGGAGACCCAGTACTTC.

This clone appeared a single time. This chain joins TRBV12-5 and TRBJ2-2, with TRBD1 matching over 9 bases. The V segment lost 2 bases and the J segment 4 bases; nucleotides outside the gene matches: 17. Germline CDR1 and CDR2: LGHNT and FRNRAP. The CDR3 has 20 amino acids. The CDR3 here is CASGLIGTGKRNMSTGELFF. The CDR3 bases are TGTGCTAGTGGTTTGATAGGGACAGGGAAACGTAATATGTCCACCGGGGAGCTGTTTTTT. Variable domain in full (rest from reference TRBV12-5 and TRBJ2-2): DARVTQTPRHKVTEMGQEVTMRCQPILGHNTVFWYRQTMMQGLELLAYFRNRAPLDDSGMPKDRFSAEMPDATLATLKIQPSEPRDSAVYFCASGLIGTGKRNMSTGELFFGEGSRLTVL.

About this clone itself: The same CDR3 is also encoded by other DNA sequences in this sample. The chain uses TRBV4-1 and TRBJ2-7; maybe TRBD2 (6 bases). Trimming pared 0 bases from V and 3 bases from J, leaving 9 bases between. The length of the CDR3 is 14 residues. CDR1 MGHRA and CDR2 YSYEKL come from the germline V gene. In DNA form, the CDR3 reads TGCGCCAGCAGCCAAGACAAGACTAGCTACGAGCAGTACTTC. Protein product: CASSQDKTSYEQYF.